These T cell receptor beta chains were read from a single sample in a study of blood T cells in healthy people across ages. TCRdb reanalysed the 5' RACE reads using MiXCR and keeps one entry per CDR3 protein. Of some 700,000 distinct CDR3 sequences listed, approximately 43% were seen once; the top ten hold 20% to 25%. The specimen was blood. Receptors were obtained from a woman aged 60 to 75 in good health. CDR3s include the opening cysteine and the closing phenylalanine or tryptophan. A D gene is named only where the DNA matches it firmly. Expanded clones are given a class, and other clones once, few, many or no size at all.

v_call: TRBV19
j_call: TRBJ2-5
d_call: .
clone_size: .
cdr3_nt: TGTGCCAGTAGTAACCAGACCCAGTACTTC
cdr3_aa: CASSNQTQYF

v_call: TRBV7-8
j_call: TRBJ2-1
d_call: .
clone_size: .
cdr3_nt: TGTGCCAGCAGCCCCGGGGGACGGGTCCTCTCCTACAATGAGCAGTTCTTC
cdr3_aa: CASSPGGRVLSYNEQFF

v_call: TRBV20-1
j_call: TRBJ1-1
d_call: .
clone_size: .
cdr3_nt: TGCAGTGCTAGAGCCCAGCCTATGAACACTGAAGCTTTCTTT
cdr3_aa: CSARAQPMNTEAFF

v_call: TRBV12-3/TRBV12-4
j_call: TRBJ1-6
d_call: TRBD1
clone_size: many
cdr3_nt: TGTGCCAGCTCGACAGGGTACTCACCCCTCCACTTT
cdr3_aa: CASSTGYSPLHF

v_call: TRBV28
j_call: TRBJ2-7
d_call: TRBD1
clone_size: .
cdr3_nt: TGTGCCAGCAGCGAGATCAGGGGGTCCCTCTACGAGCAGTACTTC
cdr3_aa: CASSEIRGSLYEQYF

v_call: TRBV12-3/TRBV12-4
j_call: TRBJ2-5
d_call: TRBD1
clone_size: few
cdr3_nt: TGTGCCAGCAGTTTGCCGGCAGGGGGCCGCCAAGAGACCCAGTACTTC
cdr3_aa: CASSLPAGGRQETQYF

v_call: TRBV10-3
j_call: TRBJ1-2
d_call: .
clone_size: many
cdr3_nt: TGTGCCATCCCATCGCTAGAGGATAAGGATGGCTACACCTTC
cdr3_aa: CAIPSLEDKDGYTF

v_call: TRBV29-1
j_call: TRBJ2-7
d_call: .
clone_size: many
cdr3_nt: TGCAGCGTTGGCGTGCGCTCTGATAGCGAGCAGTACTTC
cdr3_aa: CSVGVRSDSEQYF

v_call: TRBV29-1
j_call: TRBJ1-2
d_call: TRBD1
clone_size: .
cdr3_nt: TGCAGCGTGGACAGGGGCCTCAACTATGGCTACACCTTC
cdr3_aa: CSVDRGLNYGYTF

v_call: TRBV2
j_call: TRBJ2-7
d_call: .
clone_size: .
cdr3_nt: TGTGCCAGCAGTCCTCCCGGGATAGGGTTGGCCGAGCAGTACTTC
cdr3_aa: CASSPPGIGLAEQYF

v_call: TRBV6-6
j_call: TRBJ1-5
d_call: TRBD1
clone_size: .
cdr3_nt: TGTGCCAGCAGTTCAGCGCAGGGGGCCGATAGCAATCAGCCCCAGCATTTT
cdr3_aa: CASSSAQGADSNQPQHF

v_call: TRBV12-3/TRBV12-4
j_call: TRBJ2-5
d_call: TRBD2
clone_size: .
cdr3_nt: TGTGCCAGCAGTCCTAGGCGACTAGCGGGGGTGGAGACCCAGTACTTC
cdr3_aa: CASSPRRLAGVETQYF

v_call: TRBV5-8
j_call: TRBJ2-1
d_call: .
clone_size: .
cdr3_nt: TGTGCCAGCAGCCTGGAGGCGGATAATGAGCAGTTCTTC
cdr3_aa: CASSLEADNEQFF

v_call: TRBV27
j_call: TRBJ2-7
d_call: TRBD1
clone_size: many
cdr3_nt: TGTGCCAGCAGTACAGGGGCCCACGAGCAGTACTTC
cdr3_aa: CASSTGAHEQYF

v_call: TRBV20-1
j_call: TRBJ2-7
d_call: .
clone_size: .
cdr3_nt: TGCAGTGCTCCTCTAACTACACCGCCCAGGGCCCCCTACGAGCAGTACTTC
cdr3_aa: CSAPLTTPPRAPYEQYF

v_call: TRBV6-1
j_call: TRBJ2-7
d_call: .
clone_size: .
cdr3_nt: TGTGCCAACAGCCGAACAGGGTACGAGCAGTACTTC
cdr3_aa: CANSRTGYEQYF

v_call: TRBV20-1
j_call: TRBJ2-1
d_call: .
clone_size: few
cdr3_nt: TGCAGTGCTAGGGGACAAACCTCCTACAATGAGCAGTTCTTC
cdr3_aa: CSARGQTSYNEQFF

v_call: TRBV20-1
j_call: TRBJ2-1
d_call: .
clone_size: .
cdr3_nt: TGCAGTGCTAGTCAGGGAGTCAAGAATGAGCAGTTCTTC
cdr3_aa: CSASQGVKNEQFF

v_call: TRBV18
j_call: TRBJ2-3
d_call: .
clone_size: .
cdr3_nt: TGTGCCAGCTCCCCCGACCTACTAGCTGGGCCAGATACGCAGTATTTT
cdr3_aa: CASSPDLLAGPDTQYF

v_call: TRBV4-3
j_call: TRBJ2-7
d_call: .
clone_size: .
cdr3_nt: TGCGCCAGCAGCCCAGGGTGGAGCTCCTACAATAAGCAGTACTTC
cdr3_aa: CASSPGWSSYNKQYF

v_call: TRBV5-1
j_call: TRBJ1-2
d_call: TRBD1
clone_size: .
cdr3_nt: TGCGCCAGCAGCCTTCACTCCGACACAGGGGTTCGTGGCTACACCTTC
cdr3_aa: CASSLHSDTGVRGYTF

v_call: TRBV2
j_call: TRBJ2-5
d_call: TRBD2
clone_size: few
cdr3_nt: TGTGCCAGCAGGAGGGGAGGGTCCCAAGAGACCCAGTACTTC
cdr3_aa: CASRRGGSQETQYF

v_call: TRBV20-1
j_call: TRBJ2-5
d_call: .
clone_size: few
cdr3_nt: TGCAGTGCTTCTCTCCGACAGGCCGAGAGGGAGACCCAGTACTTC
cdr3_aa: CSASLRQAERETQYF

v_call: TRBV27
j_call: TRBJ1-6
d_call: .
clone_size: few
cdr3_nt: TGTGCCAGCAGTTTACGGGCCGGGGTTGATTCACCCCTCCACTTT
cdr3_aa: CASSLRAGVDSPLHF

v_call: TRBV30
j_call: TRBJ1-2
d_call: TRBD1
clone_size: .
cdr3_nt: TGTGCCTGGAGCAGGGGGCGGATAAGTGGCTACACCTTC
cdr3_aa: CAWSRGRISGYTF

v_call: TRBV2
j_call: TRBJ2-3
d_call: .
clone_size: .
cdr3_nt: TGTGCCAGCAGCCAGATGTTAAGCACAGATACGCAGTATTTT
cdr3_aa: CASSQMLSTDTQYF

v_call: TRBV12-3/TRBV12-4
j_call: TRBJ1-1
d_call: .
clone_size: many
cdr3_nt: TGTGCCAGCAAACCGGGCCCGAACACTGAAGCTTTCTTT
cdr3_aa: CASKPGPNTEAFF

v_call: TRBV12-3/TRBV12-4
j_call: TRBJ1-4
d_call: TRBD1
clone_size: many
cdr3_nt: TGTGCCAGCATCCGAGCAGGGGGAACTAATGAAAAACTGTTTTTT
cdr3_aa: CASIRAGGTNEKLFF

v_call: TRBV7-2
j_call: TRBJ2-7
d_call: TRBD2
clone_size: few
cdr3_nt: TGTGCCAGCAGCGGAAGACTAGCAATTGGGTACGAGCAGTACTTC
cdr3_aa: CASSGRLAIGYEQYF

v_call: TRBV29-1
j_call: TRBJ1-1
d_call: .
clone_size: few
cdr3_nt: TGCAGCGTGGAAAAGAACACTGAAGCTTTCTTT
cdr3_aa: CSVEKNTEAFF

v_call: TRBV20-1
j_call: TRBJ2-3
d_call: TRBD2
clone_size: few
cdr3_nt: TGCAGTGCTGTGAGCGGGAGCCCAGATACGCAGTATTTT
cdr3_aa: CSAVSGSPDTQYF

v_call: TRBV28
j_call: TRBJ2-7
d_call: .
clone_size: .
cdr3_nt: TGTGCCAGCAGTTTTTATACGACAGGCGCCTACGAGCAGTACTTC
cdr3_aa: CASSFYTTGAYEQYF

v_call: TRBV7-9
j_call: TRBJ2-1
d_call: TRBD1
clone_size: few
cdr3_nt: TGTGCCAGCAGCTTAAGGACAGGGGGAAACAATGAGCAGTTCTTC
cdr3_aa: CASSLRTGGNNEQFF

v_call: TRBV7-3
j_call: TRBJ2-5
d_call: .
clone_size: once
cdr3_nt: TGTGCCAGCAGCTTAAGGGTAGGCAGTAAAGAGACCCAGTACTTC
cdr3_aa: CASSLRVGSKETQYF

v_call: TRBV20-1
j_call: TRBJ1-2
d_call: .
clone_size: .
cdr3_nt: TGCAGTGCTAGAGAGGGGGCGCGGGATGGCTACACCTTC
cdr3_aa: CSAREGARDGYTF

v_call: TRBV7-2
j_call: TRBJ2-1
d_call: TRBD2
clone_size: many
cdr3_nt: TGTGCCAGCAGCCCGGGGGGACTAGCGGGCAATGAGCAGTTCTTC
cdr3_aa: CASSPGGLAGNEQFF

v_call: TRBV29-1
j_call: TRBJ2-4
d_call: TRBD1
clone_size: few
cdr3_nt: TGCAGCGTTGACCAACAGGGGGGAAACATTCAGTACTTC
cdr3_aa: CSVDQQGGNIQYF

v_call: TRBV12-3/TRBV12-4
j_call: TRBJ1-1
d_call: .
clone_size: .
cdr3_nt: TGTGCCAGCAGTTTGGCGGATAACACTGAAGCTTTCTTT
cdr3_aa: CASSLADNTEAFF

v_call: TRBV6-2/TRBV6-3
j_call: TRBJ2-7
d_call: .
clone_size: .
cdr3_nt: TGTGCCAGCAGTTACGAGGCAGGGACCGTCTACGAGCAGTACTTC
cdr3_aa: CASSYEAGTVYEQYF

v_call: TRBV15
j_call: TRBJ1-1
d_call: .
clone_size: few
cdr3_nt: TGTGCCACCAGCAGAGGAGGGAACATGAACACTGAAGCTTTCTTT
cdr3_aa: CATSRGGNMNTEAFF

v_call: TRBV9
j_call: TRBJ2-6
d_call: TRBD1
clone_size: .
cdr3_nt: TGTGCCAGCAGCGCAGATTGGGGACAGGGGGCGGGAGGGGCCAACGTCCTGACTTTC
cdr3_aa: CASSADWGQGAGGANVLTF

v_call: TRBV6-2/TRBV6-3
j_call: TRBJ2-7
d_call: .
clone_size: .
cdr3_nt: TGTGCCAGCAGTTACCGAGACAGGACCTACGAGCAGTACTTC
cdr3_aa: CASSYRDRTYEQYF

v_call: TRBV2
j_call: TRBJ2-7
d_call: TRBD1
clone_size: .
cdr3_nt: TGTGCCAGCAGTGAAGGACAGGGAATATTGTACGAGCAGTACTTC
cdr3_aa: CASSEGQGILYEQYF

v_call: TRBV7-8
j_call: TRBJ2-1
d_call: TRBD2
clone_size: once
cdr3_nt: TGTGCCAGCAGCCCGATCGGGAGGCCATACAATGAGCAGTTCTTC
cdr3_aa: CASSPIGRPYNEQFF

v_call: TRBV6-4
j_call: TRBJ2-3
d_call: .
clone_size: few
cdr3_nt: TGTGCCAGCAGTGACTCCGACACGGGGGCCACGGATACGCAGTATTTT
cdr3_aa: CASSDSDTGATDTQYF

v_call: TRBV3-1
j_call: TRBJ2-7
d_call: TRBD1
clone_size: few
cdr3_nt: TGTGCCAGCAGACGGGGGGGACAGGGGGCCTACGAGCAGTACTTC
cdr3_aa: CASRRGGQGAYEQYF

v_call: TRBV6-5
j_call: TRBJ2-1
d_call: TRBD1
clone_size: .
cdr3_nt: TGTGCCAGCAGTCCCCCGACAGGGAGTGAGCAGTTCTTC
cdr3_aa: CASSPPTGSEQFF

v_call: TRBV20-1
j_call: TRBJ1-1
d_call: .
clone_size: .
cdr3_nt: TGCAGTGCTAGAGAGGGTGGGTGGGGCACTGAAGCTTTCTTT
cdr3_aa: CSAREGGWGTEAFF

v_call: TRBV6-2/TRBV6-3
j_call: TRBJ2-3
d_call: .
clone_size: .
cdr3_nt: TGTGCCAGCAGTTACCTCCCAGGCATGGGGGCAGATACGCAGTATTTT
cdr3_aa: CASSYLPGMGADTQYF

v_call: TRBV20-1
j_call: TRBJ2-7
d_call: TRBD2
clone_size: many
cdr3_nt: TGCAGTGCTAGTGGACTAGCGGGATCGGGCGAGCAGTACTTC
cdr3_aa: CSASGLAGSGEQYF

v_call: TRBV9
j_call: TRBJ1-2
d_call: .
clone_size: .
cdr3_nt: TGTGCCAGCAGCCCCTCATTGGCAGGTGCCCACTATGGCTACACCTTC
cdr3_aa: CASSPSLAGAHYGYTF

v_call: TRBV5-1
j_call: TRBJ1-1
d_call: TRBD1
clone_size: .
cdr3_nt: TGCGCCAGCAGCTTTGAACAGGGGTGGTCGGTGAAAGCTTTCTTT
cdr3_aa: CASSFEQGWSVKAFF

v_call: TRBV20-1
j_call: TRBJ1-1
d_call: .
clone_size: .
cdr3_nt: TGCAGTGCTAGAAGTGTTATGAACACTGAAGCTTTCTTT
cdr3_aa: CSARSVMNTEAFF

v_call: TRBV4-1
j_call: TRBJ1-5
d_call: .
clone_size: .
cdr3_nt: TGCGCCAGCAGCCAAGTTTTGGATCAGCCCCAGCATTTT
cdr3_aa: CASSQVLDQPQHF

v_call: TRBV4-3
j_call: TRBJ2-3
d_call: TRBD2
clone_size: .
cdr3_nt: TGCGCCAGCAGCCAGGTGACTAGCGTAATGTCAGATACGCAGTATTTT
cdr3_aa: CASSQVTSVMSDTQYF

v_call: TRBV7-2
j_call: TRBJ1-6
d_call: .
clone_size: .
cdr3_nt: TGTGCCAGCAGCGTAAGTGTAGGGAAGTCACCCCTCCACTTT
cdr3_aa: CASSVSVGKSPLHF

v_call: TRBV28
j_call: TRBJ1-2
d_call: TRBD1
clone_size: few
cdr3_nt: TGTGCCAGCAGTTCCTTATGGCCAAGGGGACAGGGGGTAGATGGCTACACCTTC
cdr3_aa: CASSSLWPRGQGVDGYTF

v_call: TRBV12-3/TRBV12-4
j_call: TRBJ1-2
d_call: .
clone_size: .
cdr3_nt: TGTGCCAGCAGGAACCGGGACAAAAACTATGGCTACACCTTC
cdr3_aa: CASRNRDKNYGYTF

v_call: TRBV6-2/TRBV6-3
j_call: TRBJ1-5
d_call: .
clone_size: .
cdr3_nt: TGTGCCAGCACCGACAGTGTTAGCAATCAGCCCCAGCATTTT
cdr3_aa: CASTDSVSNQPQHF

v_call: TRBV5-1
j_call: TRBJ1-2
d_call: .
clone_size: few
cdr3_nt: TGCGCCAGCAGCTTCGGACAGACCTCGCTATGGGATGGCTACACCTTC
cdr3_aa: CASSFGQTSLWDGYTF